This T cell receptor (beta chain) was identified in a study of blood T cell repertoires in COVID-19. Across the whole study: Spain, Italy and the United States supplied samples that represented acute and convalescent COVID-19. T cells, B-cell-depleted T cells, or PBMCs provided the cDNA or gDNA that served as material.

Study processing details: Nucleated cell number was recorded as an estimate derived from reference gene primer amplification. Method: immunoSEQ multiplex PCR; TCRdb's copy keeps in-frame clones and lacks some. V, J and clone size are those of that table, while D and trimming were read from the DNA. In the table there are under 30,000 clones, 83% of which are singletons. This receptor was obtained from a human donor in a cohort sampled during active COVID-19. Source material: peripheral blood.

The CDR3, as DNA: TGTGCCAGCTCACCGGGTAGGATTTCGAACGGGGAGACCCAGTACTTC. It is translated as CASSPGRISNGETQYF. The chain couples TRBV18 to TRBJ2-5; no clear D. V lost 3 bases, J lost 5 bases, and 19 bases lay in between. This CDR3 comprises 16 residues. Germline V gives CDR1 KGHSH, CDR2 LQKENI.